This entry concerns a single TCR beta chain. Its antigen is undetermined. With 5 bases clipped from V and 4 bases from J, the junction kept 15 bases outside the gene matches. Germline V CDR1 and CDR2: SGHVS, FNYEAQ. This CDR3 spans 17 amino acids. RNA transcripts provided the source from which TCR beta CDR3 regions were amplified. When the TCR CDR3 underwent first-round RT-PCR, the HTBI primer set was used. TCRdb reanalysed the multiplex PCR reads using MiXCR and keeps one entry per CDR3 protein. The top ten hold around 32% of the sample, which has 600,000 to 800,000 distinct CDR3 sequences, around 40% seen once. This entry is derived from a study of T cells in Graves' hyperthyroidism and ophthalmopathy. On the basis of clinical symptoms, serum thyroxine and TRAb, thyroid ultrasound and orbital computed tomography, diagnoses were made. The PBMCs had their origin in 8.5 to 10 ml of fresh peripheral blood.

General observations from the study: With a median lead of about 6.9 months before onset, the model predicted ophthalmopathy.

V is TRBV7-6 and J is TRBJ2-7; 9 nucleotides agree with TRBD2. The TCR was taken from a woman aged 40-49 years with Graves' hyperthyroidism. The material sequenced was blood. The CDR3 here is CASSQDSRAGGPYEQYF. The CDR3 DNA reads TGTGCCAGCAGCCAAGATAGTCGGGCGGGAGGGCCGTACGAGCAGTACTTC.